This TCR beta chain was identified in a study of post-analysis software for immune sequencing data (dated by TCRdb to the mid-2010s). A note on the overall study: Recorded disease courses included relapsing-remitting, secondary progressive and progressive-relapsing multiple sclerosis, with some patients lacking subtype annotation. The patient repertoires were set against ten to eleven previously published healthy control repertoires from donors whose ages ranged from roughly 6 to 25 years. A subset of samples was prepared in parallel using single-end sample barcoding, then pooled and co-amplified after Illumina adapter ligation. Study-wide findings and limitations: Multiple sclerosis patients had significantly lower normalized Chao1 diversity than controls, a result that suggests substantial peripheral T-cell clonal expansion. Patients showed significantly higher frequencies than controls for five TRBV segments, among them TRBV5-6, TRBV5-1 and TRBV20-1. The multiple sclerosis patient group was slightly younger than the control group. Direct clustering with F measure revealed strong co-clustering of samples prepared in the same batch, which led to a batch-effect correction.

This clonotype was counted a few times. The target of this receptor is not known. The record has no base qualities; no much larger clone is one base away. The germline V end is reduced by 0 bases and the J end by 9 bases; junction bases left unmatched: 9. The CDR3 has 15 amino acids, counting the end cysteine and phenylalanine. Only the CDR3 region is kept as DNA, spanning 45 bases read in frame from base 1. Taken from the germline V gene (reference sequence), the CDR1 and CDR2 loops are DFQATT and SNEGSKA. TCR beta repertoires were profiled from peripheral blood of roughly 13 young patients with multiple sclerosis to demonstrate the VDJtools post-analysis software. Multiple sclerosis patients were children and adolescents aged 6 to 15 years. The library relied on PCR. The sample was run on an Illumina HiSeq 2500. To reduce PCR and sequencing biases, unique molecular identifiers were built into the TCR beta cDNA libraries. Every 1 to 10 million input T cells yielded 500,000 or so cDNA molecules, meaning each molecule approximated one T cell. The patient libraries were prepared and sequenced with the same protocol used for the earlier healthy control dataset. Within a given batch, samples were prepared together, multiplexed and sequenced on the same HiSeq lane. As for the original processing: Raw barcoded reads were processed with MIGEC, discarding single-read molecular identifier groups before consensus assembly and CDR3 extraction. Clonotype tables were post-analysed with VDJtools, normalizing diversity by down-sampling all datasets to the smallest sample size. In repertoire overlap clustering, CDR3 amino acid sequences, but not nucleotide sequences, were matched to correct batch-related cross-sample contamination. Through fastp at Q25 and MiXCR, TCRdb rebuilt clones from the public reads, retaining in-frame beta chains. Rows with a matching CDR3 protein are joined into one entry that keeps the most common DNA and genes. The V and J calls were determined by TCRdb, not by the authors. The sample table contains about 540,000 distinct CDR3 sequences; only one count was recorded for roughly 34% of them. The ten biggest clones cover approximately 5.4% of the sample.

The material sequenced was blood. Recombination linked TRBV20-1 to TRBJ2-1, and 9 bases in between align with TRBD2. This clonotype was obtained from a girl aged 2-17 years with multiple sclerosis. The CDR3 loop reads CSARDLAGGQVEQFF. In nucleotide form, the sequence is TGCAGTGCTAGAGATCTGGCGGGGGGGCAGGTTGAGCAGTTCTTC.